The TCR beta chain under discussion was sequenced for a study of T cells in localized non-small cell lung cancer. The study, taken as a whole, reports: Exceeding tumor, uninvolved adjacent lung had the highest T cell clonality. In the blood, greater T cell density corresponded to longer overall survival.

Turning to this clone: Its antigen is currently unknown.

Germline V gene data show CDR1 as SGHKS and CDR2 as YYEKEE (reference sequence). Deletions cut 0 bases from V and 1 base from J, with 11 bases between. The CDR3 runs to 15 residues. Generated by immunoSEQ multiplex PCR, the TCRdb table keeps only in-frame clones and is missing some. The data contain some 12,000 clones, approximately 81% of them singletons. The chain uses TRBV5-5 and TRBJ2-7, with D unresolved. This sequence was found in an older male donor with stage III lung adenocarcinoma. The source material was peripheral blood, sampled before any cancer treatment. As DNA, the CDR3 is TGTGCCAGCAGCTTGGGGGCAGACCTATCCTACGAGCAGTACTTC. Its translation is CASSLGADLSYEQYF.